Below, 21 T cell receptor beta chains from the same sample are listed, as sequenced in a study of T cells in Graves' hyperthyroidism and ophthalmopathy. The TCR beta CDR3 regions underwent amplification using RNA transcripts as the source. Using the HTBI primer set, a first-round RT-PCR was run on the TCR CDR3. Each CDR3 protein gets one entry after TCRdb re-called the multiplex PCR reads with MiXCR. The sample consists of some 250,000 distinct CDR3 sequences, about 15% of them appearing once. The sequenced material came from blood. Receptor source: a woman aged 45-65 years with Graves' hyperthyroidism that later progressed to Graves' ophthalmopathy.

This clonotype came up many times. The chain has TRBV4-1 and TRBJ1-1, with D unclear. CDR1 and CDR2 (germline): MGHRA, YSYEKL. The CDR3 is 13 amino acids. V was trimmed by 0 bases and J by 1 base, leaving 3 bases between them. CDR3 sequence: CASSQEWNTEAFF. As DNA, the CDR3 is TGCGCCAGCAGCCAAGAGTGGAACACTGAAGCTTTCTTT.

This clonotype was detected many times. The J gene is TRBJ2-3, the V gene TRBV2; D is perhaps TRBD2 (5 bases). CDR3 length: 11 residues. Germline CDR1 reads SNHLY; CDR2 reads FYNNEI. Trimming took 8 bases from V and 2 from J, leaving 5 bases between them. The CDR3 region is CASRDTDTQYF. Written as DNA, the CDR3 is TGTGCCAGCCGGGACACAGATACGCAGTATTTT.

J is TRBJ2-5 and V is TRBV7-2; TRBD1 might be the D (6 bases). Deletions cut 3 bases from V and 5 bases from J, with 16 bases between. CDR1 and CDR2 (germline): SGHTA, FQGNSA. The CDR3 contains 15 residues. This CDR3 reads CASSLGAPSYETQYF. The CDR3 region has the DNA TGTGCCAGCAGCTTGGGGGCCCCGTCGTATGAGACCCAGTACTTC.

Written as DNA, the CDR3 is TGTGCCAGCAGCTCAGCAGCGGGAGTCCCTTCCTACGAGCAGTACTTC. Encoded protein: CASSSAAGVPSYEQYF. The chain combines TRBV7-9 with TRBJ2-7; 8 bases agree with TRBD2. This CDR3 comprises 16 residues. The germline CDR1 and CDR2 sequences are SEHNR and FQNEAQ (reference sequence). Trimming removed 4 bases from V and 1 base from J; junction bases left unmatched: 9.

This clonotype was counted many times. This chain uses TRBV2 with TRBJ1-1; D gene unclear. This CDR3 spans 13 amino acids. CDR1 SNHLY and CDR2 FYNNEI come from the germline V gene. The ends were cut back, 6 bases at V and 6 bases at J, with 14 bases in the middle. CDR3 nucleotides: TGTGCCAGCAGAAGTAATCACCTGTCTGAAGCTTTCTTT. Protein product: CASRSNHLSEAFF. Based on the CDR3 plus reference TRBV2 and TRBJ1-1, the full variable domain is EPEVTQTPSHQVTQMGQEVILRCVPISNHLYFYWYRQILGQKVEFLVSFYNNEISEKSEIFDDQFSVERPDGSNFTLKIRSTKLEDSAMYFCASRSNHLSEAFFGQGTRLTVV.

This clonotype has at least ten counts. V and J are TRBV20-1 and TRBJ1-6; D is undetermined. Germline loops: CDR1 DFQATT, CDR2 SNEGSKA (reference sequence). There are 15 residues in the CDR3. V was shortened by 8 bases and J by 8 bases, with 22 bases between the two germline ends. This CDR3 reads CSPLPRPKEYSPLHF. CDR3 nucleotide sequence: TGCAGTCCACTCCCCCGCCCGAAGGAGTATTCACCCCTCCACTTT.

The sample holds many counts of this clonotype. This chain connects TRBV20-1 to TRBJ1-5; tentatively, D is TRBD1 (5 bases). The CDR3 spans 14 residues. V was trimmed by 0 bases and J by 5 bases, leaving 11 bases between them. CDR1 and CDR2 from the germline V gene are DFQATT and SNEGSKA (reference sequence). CDR3 nucleotides: TGCAGTGCTAGAGATGCGACAGCTGATCAGCCCCAGCATTTT. As protein: CSARDATADQPQHF.

The V and J genes are TRBV28 and TRBJ2-7, with D unresolved. This CDR3 contains 12 residues. The V and J ends lost 4 bases and 2 bases respectively, with 6 bases between them. Germline CDR1 and CDR2: MDHEN and SYDVKM. CDR3 coding DNA: TGTGCCAGCAGTTCTCCAGCCTACGAGCAGTACTTC. As protein: CASSSPAYEQYF.

This clonotype was detected ten times or more. J is TRBJ2-7 and V is TRBV10-3, with D perhaps TRBD1 or TRBD2 (7 bases each). The CDR3 runs to 19 residues. CDR1 and CDR2 (germline): ENHRY, SYGVKD. Between the trimmed V and J ends, which lost 3 bases and 0 bases, there was a span of 24 bases. CDR3 residues: CAISETGQGGGLLSYEQYF. The CDR3 DNA sequence: TGTGCCATCAGTGAAACTGGGCAGGGGGGAGGGCTCCTCTCCTACGAGCAGTACTTC.

The genes are TRBV5-1 and TRBJ2-1; tentatively, D is TRBD1 (5 bases). CDR3 size: 13 residues. Trimming removed 8 bases at V and 10 bases at J, with 19 bases between. Germline CDR1 and CDR2: SGHRS and YFSETQ. The CDR3, as DNA: TGCGCCAGTCCAACAGGCTCCTCCAACGAGCAGTTCTTC. It is translated as CASPTGSSNEQFF.

At least ten counts were recorded for this clonotype. The chain links TRBV10-1 to TRBJ2-3; TRBD1 aligns across 8 bases. Germline V gives CDR1 WNHNN, CDR2 SYGVQD (reference sequence). Trimming cost V 0 bases and J 4 bases; bases outside gene matches: 6. The CDR3 consists of 16 residues. CDR3: CASSESRMDRADTQYF. The CDR3 DNA follows: TGCGCCAGCAGTGAGTCCCGAATGGACAGGGCAGATACGCAGTATTTT.

There are many counts of this clonotype. V usage is TRBV11-1 and J usage is TRBJ2-5; 11 bases match TRBD2. V was clipped by 5 bases and J by 0 bases; unmatched bases: 8. This CDR3 region has 17 residues. CDR1 is SGHAT, CDR2 FQDESV, per germline (reference sequence). The DNA for the CDR3 is TGTGCCAGCAGCCCTCTGGGACTAGCGGCGTACCAAGAGACCCAGTACTTC. Translation: CASSPLGLAAYQETQYF.

This clonotype was observed many times. The rearrangement uses TRBV20-1 and TRBJ2-3, with 10 bases that match TRBD2. V was pared by 0 bases and J by 1 base, with 7 bases of the junction left unmatched. Per the germline V gene, CDR1 is DFQATT and CDR2 is SNEGSKA (reference sequence). The CDR3 sequence is 17 residues long. DNA of the CDR3: TGCAGTGCTAGAGATCTCAGCGGACTAGCGGGCACAGATACGCAGTATTTT. Its translation: CSARDLSGLAGTDTQYF.

At least ten counts were recorded for this clonotype. The chain is built from TRBV2 and TRBJ2-1; tentatively, D is TRBD2 (6 bases). The length of the CDR3 is 15 residues. CDR1 and CDR2 (germline): SNHLY, FYNNEI. Trimming removed 1 base at V and 12 bases at J, with 19 bases between. This chain's CDR3 is CASSEDLAANRGQFF. CDR3 nucleotides: TGTGCCAGCAGTGAAGATTTAGCGGCGAACCGGGGGCAGTTCTTC.

This clonotype was observed many times. The rearrangement uses TRBV7-9 and TRBJ2-1; TRBD1 might be the D (7 bases). Germline CDR1 reads SEHNR; CDR2 reads FQNEAQ (reference sequence). The V gene lost 7 bases and the J gene lost 0 bases, with 19 bases spanning the gap. The CDR3 runs 17 residues. This CDR3 reads CASIYRRGLSSYNEQFF. As DNA, the CDR3 is TGTGCCAGCATCTATCGGAGGGGGCTTAGCTCCTACAATGAGCAGTTCTTC.

At least ten counts were recorded for this clonotype. The V and J genes are TRBV7-3 and TRBJ2-3; a possible D gene is TRBD2 (5 bases). CDR3 size: 15 residues. Germline V gene sequence: CDR1 SGHTA, CDR2 FQGTGA. V was pared by 1 base and J by 3 bases, with 11 bases between. The CDR3 DNA reads TGTGCCAGCAGCTTAATGGGCAGCGGAACAGATACGCAGTATTTT. As protein: CASSLMGSGTDTQYF.

The chain employs TRBV28 and TRBJ2-1, with D perhaps being TRBD1 or TRBD2 (6 bases each). The CDR3 covers 13 residues. Deletions cut 11 bases from V and 12 bases from J, with 23 bases between. CDR1 MDHEN and CDR2 SYDVKM come from the germline V gene. CDR3 sequence reads: CAGHRGPDRGQFF. CDR3 DNA: TGTGCCGGCCACCGGGGGCCAGATAGAGGGCAGTTCTTC.

As to this clonotype: A much larger clonotype is one base distant, so this may be a read error. The chain carries TRBV5-1 and TRBJ2-1; 12 nucleotides align to TRBD2. Germline CDR1 is SGHRS and CDR2 is YFSETQ. V trimming: 0 bases; J trimming: 7 bases; junction bases outside the gene matches: 8. CDR3 length: 17 amino acids. CDR3 amino acids: CASSLALTSGSENEQFF. DNA for the CDR3: TGCGCCAGCAGCTTGGCCCTGACTAGCGGGAGTGAGAATGAGCAGTTCTTC.

This clonotype was detected only a few times. The V and J genes are TRBV10-2 and TRBJ1-2; 7 nucleotides line up with TRBD1. The CDR3 consists of 14 residues. The V gene's germline CDR1 is WSHSY and CDR2 SAAADI. After removal of 0 bases from V and 8 bases from J, the junction contained 6 bases not matched to a gene. The CDR3 nucleotides are TGCGCCAGCAGTGAGTCGAGACAGGGTCTGGGCTACACCTTC. Protein product: CASSESRQGLGYTF.

This clonotype turned up a few times. J is TRBJ1-1 and V is TRBV19; D is ambiguous. V was trimmed by 5 bases and J by 0 bases, leaving 16 bases between them. CDR1 is LNHDA and CDR2 is SQIVND in the germline V gene (reference sequence). The CDR3 runs to 16 residues. The CDR3 nucleotides read TGTGCCAGTAGTCCCTCAGGTAGGACGATGAACACTGAAGCTTTCTTT. This sequence encodes CASSPSGRTMNTEAFF.

Notes on this clonotype: A much larger clonotype is one base distant, so this may be a read error. The chain employs TRBV27 and TRBJ2-3, with a weak D call TRBD1 (6 bases). CDR1 and CDR2 from the germline V gene are MNHEY and SMNVEV (reference sequence). The CDR3 has 16 amino acids. V lost 5 bases and J 0 bases, leaving 15 bases between the germline ends. CDR3 region: CASSDRQAPSTDTQYF. The CDR3 DNA follows: TGTGCCAGCAGTGATCGACAGGCACCTAGCACAGATACGCAGTATTTT.